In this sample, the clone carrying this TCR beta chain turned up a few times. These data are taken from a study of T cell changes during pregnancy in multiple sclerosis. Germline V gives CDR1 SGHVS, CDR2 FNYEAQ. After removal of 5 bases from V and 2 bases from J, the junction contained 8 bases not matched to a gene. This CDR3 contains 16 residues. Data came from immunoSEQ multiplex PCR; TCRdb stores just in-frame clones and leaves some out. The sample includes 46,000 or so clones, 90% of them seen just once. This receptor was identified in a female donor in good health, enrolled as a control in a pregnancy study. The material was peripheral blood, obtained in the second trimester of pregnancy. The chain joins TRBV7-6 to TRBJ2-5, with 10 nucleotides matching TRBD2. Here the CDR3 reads CASSPRGSGGQETQYF. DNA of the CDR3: TGTGCCAGCAGCCCCCGGGGTAGCGGGGGGCAAGAGACCCAGTACTTC.